This T cell receptor beta chain originates from a study of blood T cells in healthy people across ages. V was cut by 5 bases and J by 6 bases, with 20 bases left in between. Looked up from germline, CDR1 is MNHEY and CDR2 is SVGAGI. The CDR3 totals 15 residues. Study-level results: In these data, TCR beta diversity tracked strongly with naive T cell percentage. With unsorted PBMCs, a conclusive comparison of naive versus antigen-experienced cells was not possible. Donor CMV status was unknown, possibly confounding expanded clonotype changes. The recorded TCR beta diversity per million T cells decreased in a roughly linear manner with age.

Through a sample-barcoded 5' primer and a J-beta primer mix, a second PCR was run for roughly 7 to 11 cycles. TCRdb recomputed calls from the 5' RACE reads with MiXCR, one row per CDR3 protein. This repertoire shows 1.2 million to 1.5 million distinct CDR3 sequences, roughly 40% found once; its top ten account for 7% to 9%. About this clonotype itself: The antigen is not known.

The TCR was taken from a young woman in good health. V gene TRBV6-5 combines with J gene TRBJ2-7; D gene uncertain. The sequenced sample was blood. CDR3 sequence: CASSQDPLGSVEQYF. DNA of the CDR3: TGTGCCAGCAGTCAAGACCCCTTGGGATCGGTCGAGCAGTACTTC.